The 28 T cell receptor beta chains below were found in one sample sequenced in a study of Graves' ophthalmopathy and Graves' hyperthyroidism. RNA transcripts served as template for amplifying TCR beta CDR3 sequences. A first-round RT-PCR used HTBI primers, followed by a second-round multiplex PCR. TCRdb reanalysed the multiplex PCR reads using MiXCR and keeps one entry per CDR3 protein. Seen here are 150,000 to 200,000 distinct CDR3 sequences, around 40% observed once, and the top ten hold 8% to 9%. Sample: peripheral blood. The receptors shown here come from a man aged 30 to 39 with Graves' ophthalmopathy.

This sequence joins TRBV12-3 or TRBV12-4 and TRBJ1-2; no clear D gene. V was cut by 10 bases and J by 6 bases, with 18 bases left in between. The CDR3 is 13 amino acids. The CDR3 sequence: CATAWRGVDGYTF. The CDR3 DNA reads TGTGCCACCGCGTGGCGGGGAGTCGATGGCTACACCTTC.

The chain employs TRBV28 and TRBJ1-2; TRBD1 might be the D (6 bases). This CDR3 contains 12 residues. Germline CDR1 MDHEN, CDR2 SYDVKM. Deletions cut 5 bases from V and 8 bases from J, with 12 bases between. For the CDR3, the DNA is TGTGCCAGCAGTCCCCGACAGGAAGGCTACACCTTC. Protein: CASSPRQEGYTF.

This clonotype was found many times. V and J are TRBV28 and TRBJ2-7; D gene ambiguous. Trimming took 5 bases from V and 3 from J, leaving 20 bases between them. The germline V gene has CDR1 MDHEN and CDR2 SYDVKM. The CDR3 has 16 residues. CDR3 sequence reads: CASSIPEPPEVYEQYF. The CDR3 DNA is TGTGCCAGCAGTATTCCCGAGCCCCCTGAGGTCTACGAGCAGTACTTC.

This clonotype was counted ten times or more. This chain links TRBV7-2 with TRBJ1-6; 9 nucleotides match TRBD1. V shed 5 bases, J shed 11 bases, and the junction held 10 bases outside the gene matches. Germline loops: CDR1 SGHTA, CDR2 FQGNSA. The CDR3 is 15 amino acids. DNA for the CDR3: TGTGCCAGCAGCCTCACTACAGGGGGCGCAACACCCCTCCACTTT. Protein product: CASSLTTGGATPLHF.

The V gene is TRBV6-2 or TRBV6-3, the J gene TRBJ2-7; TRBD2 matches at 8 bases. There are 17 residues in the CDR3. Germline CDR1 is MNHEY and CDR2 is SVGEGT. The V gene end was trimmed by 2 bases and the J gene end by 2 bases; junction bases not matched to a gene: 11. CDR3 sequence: CASSYVFALAVTYEQYF. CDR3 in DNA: TGTGCCAGCAGTTACGTCTTTGCACTAGCGGTAACCTACGAGCAGTACTTC.

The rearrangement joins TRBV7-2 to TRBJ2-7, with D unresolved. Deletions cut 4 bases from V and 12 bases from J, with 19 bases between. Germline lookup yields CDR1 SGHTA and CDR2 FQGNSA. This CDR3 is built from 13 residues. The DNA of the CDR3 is TGTGCCAGCAGCTCAGTTCTTGGGCCCGCCCCGTACTTC. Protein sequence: CASSSVLGPAPYF.

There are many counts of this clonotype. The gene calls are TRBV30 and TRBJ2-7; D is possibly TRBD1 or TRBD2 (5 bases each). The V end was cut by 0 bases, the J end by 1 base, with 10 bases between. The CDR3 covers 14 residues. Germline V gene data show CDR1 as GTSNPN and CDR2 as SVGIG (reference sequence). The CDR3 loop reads CAWSVWDGSYEQYF. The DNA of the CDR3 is TGTGCCTGGAGTGTCTGGGACGGGTCCTACGAGCAGTACTTC.

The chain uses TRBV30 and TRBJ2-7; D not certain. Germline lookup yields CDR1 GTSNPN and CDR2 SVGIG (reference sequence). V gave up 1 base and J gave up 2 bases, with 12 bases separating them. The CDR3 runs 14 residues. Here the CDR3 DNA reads TGTGCCTGGAGTGAGGCAGGCCAACCCTACGAGCAGTACTTC. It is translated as CAWSEAGQPYEQYF.

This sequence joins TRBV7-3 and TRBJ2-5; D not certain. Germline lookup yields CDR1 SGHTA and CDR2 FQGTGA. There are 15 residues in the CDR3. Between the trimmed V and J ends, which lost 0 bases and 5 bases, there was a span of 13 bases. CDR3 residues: CASSLTGSPRETQYF. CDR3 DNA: TGTGCCAGCAGCTTAACAGGGTCCCCCCGCGAGACCCAGTACTTC. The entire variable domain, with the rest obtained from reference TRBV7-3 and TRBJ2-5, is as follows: GAGVSQTPSNKVTEKGKYVELRCDPISGHTALYWYRQSLGQGPEFLIYFQGTGAADDSGLPNDRFFAVRPEGSVSTLKIQRTERGDSAVYLCASSLTGSPRETQYFGPGTRLLVL.

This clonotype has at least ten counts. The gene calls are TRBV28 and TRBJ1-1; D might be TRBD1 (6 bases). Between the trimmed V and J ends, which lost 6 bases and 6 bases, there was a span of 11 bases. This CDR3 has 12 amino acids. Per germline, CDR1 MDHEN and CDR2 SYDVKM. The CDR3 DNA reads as TGTGCCAGCAGCGCCGACAGGTCTGAAGCTTTCTTT. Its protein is CASSADRSEAFF. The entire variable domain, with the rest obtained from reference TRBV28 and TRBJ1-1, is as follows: DVKVTQSSRYLVKRTGEKVFLECVQDMDHENMFWYRQDPGLGLRLIYFSYDVKMKEKGDIPEGYSVSREKKERFSLILESASTNQTSMYLCASSADRSEAFFGQGTRLTVV.

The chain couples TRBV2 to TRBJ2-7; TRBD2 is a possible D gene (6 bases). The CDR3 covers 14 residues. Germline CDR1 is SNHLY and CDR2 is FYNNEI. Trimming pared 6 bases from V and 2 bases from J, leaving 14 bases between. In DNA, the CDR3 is TGTGCCAGCAGCCTCAGGGACTTCCCCTACGAGCAGTACTTC. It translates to CASSLRDFPYEQYF.

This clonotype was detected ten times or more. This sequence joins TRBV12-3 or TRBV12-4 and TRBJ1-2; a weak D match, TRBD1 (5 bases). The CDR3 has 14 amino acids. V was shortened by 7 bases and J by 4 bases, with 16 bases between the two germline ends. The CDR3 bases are TGTGCCAGCACCTCGGGACGGAGACTCTATGGCTACACCTTC. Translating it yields CASTSGRRLYGYTF.

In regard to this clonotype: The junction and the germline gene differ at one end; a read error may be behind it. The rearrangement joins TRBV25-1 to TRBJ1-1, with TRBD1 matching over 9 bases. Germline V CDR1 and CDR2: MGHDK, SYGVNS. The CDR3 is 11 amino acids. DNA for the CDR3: TGTGCCAGCAGTGACGGACAGGGGCCTCTCTTT. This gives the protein CASSDGQGPLF.

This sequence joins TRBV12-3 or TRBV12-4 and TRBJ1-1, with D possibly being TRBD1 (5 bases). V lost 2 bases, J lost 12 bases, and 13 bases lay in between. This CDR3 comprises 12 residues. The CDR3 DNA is TGTGCCAGCAGTTTATCTGGGACTTCCTCTTTCTTT. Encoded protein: CASSLSGTSSFF.

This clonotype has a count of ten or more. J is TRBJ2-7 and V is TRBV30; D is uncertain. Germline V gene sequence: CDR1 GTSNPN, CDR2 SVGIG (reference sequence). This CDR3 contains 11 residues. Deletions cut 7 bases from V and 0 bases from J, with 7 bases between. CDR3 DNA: TGTGCCTTTGCGAGCTCCTACGAGCAGTACTTC. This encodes CAFASSYEQYF. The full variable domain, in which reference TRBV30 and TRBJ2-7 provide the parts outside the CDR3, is SQTIHQWPATLVQPVGSPLSLECTVEGTSNPNLYWYRQAAGRGLQLLFYSVGIGQISSEVPQNLSASRPQDRQFILSSKKLLLSDSGFYLCAFASSYEQYFGPGTRLTVT.

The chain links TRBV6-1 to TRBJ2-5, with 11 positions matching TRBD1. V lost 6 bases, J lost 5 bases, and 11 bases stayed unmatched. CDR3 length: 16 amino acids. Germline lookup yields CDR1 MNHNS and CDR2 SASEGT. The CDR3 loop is CASRLPGQGVLETQYF. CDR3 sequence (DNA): TGTGCCAGCAGGCTACCGGGACAGGGGGTGTTGGAGACCCAGTACTTC.

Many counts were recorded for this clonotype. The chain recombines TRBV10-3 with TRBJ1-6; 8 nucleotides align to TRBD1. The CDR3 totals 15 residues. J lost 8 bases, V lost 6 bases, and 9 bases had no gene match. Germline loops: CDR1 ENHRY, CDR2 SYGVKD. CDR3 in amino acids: CAISGQGRRDSPLHF. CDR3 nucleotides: TGTGCCATCAGCGGACAGGGCAGGCGGGATTCACCCCTCCACTTT.

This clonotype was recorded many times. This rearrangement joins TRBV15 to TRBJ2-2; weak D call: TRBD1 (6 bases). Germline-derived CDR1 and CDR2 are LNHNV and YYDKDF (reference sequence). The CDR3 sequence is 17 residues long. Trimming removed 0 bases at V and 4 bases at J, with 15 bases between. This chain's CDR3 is CATSRDRRGSGTGELFF. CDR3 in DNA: TGTGCCACCAGCAGAGATCGAAGGGGGTCGGGCACCGGGGAGCTGTTTTTT.

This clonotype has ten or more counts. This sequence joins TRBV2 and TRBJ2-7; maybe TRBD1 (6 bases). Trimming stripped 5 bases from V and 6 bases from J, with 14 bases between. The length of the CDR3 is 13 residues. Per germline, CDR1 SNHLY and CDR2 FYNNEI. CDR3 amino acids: CASSIQGDGEQYF. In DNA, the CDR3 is TGTGCCAGCAGTATACAGGGAGATGGCGAGCAGTACTTC.

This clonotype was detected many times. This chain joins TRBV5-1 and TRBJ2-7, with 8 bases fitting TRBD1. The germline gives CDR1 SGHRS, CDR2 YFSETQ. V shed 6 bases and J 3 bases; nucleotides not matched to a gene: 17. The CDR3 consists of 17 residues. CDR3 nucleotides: TGCGCCAGCAAATTGGACGGGGGCAGGGGGCGAAACTACGAGCAGTACTTC. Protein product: CASKLDGGRGRNYEQYF.

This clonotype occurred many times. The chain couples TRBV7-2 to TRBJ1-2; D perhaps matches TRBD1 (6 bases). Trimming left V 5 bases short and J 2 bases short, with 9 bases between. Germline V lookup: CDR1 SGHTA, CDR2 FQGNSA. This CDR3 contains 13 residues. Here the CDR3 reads CASSPDRNYGYTF. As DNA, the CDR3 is TGTGCCAGCAGCCCGGACAGAAACTATGGCTACACCTTC.

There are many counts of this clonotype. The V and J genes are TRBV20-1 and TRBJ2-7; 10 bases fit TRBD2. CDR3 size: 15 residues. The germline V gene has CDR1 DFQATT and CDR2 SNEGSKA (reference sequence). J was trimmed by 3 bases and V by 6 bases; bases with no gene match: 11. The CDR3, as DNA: TGCAGTGCGAACCCTGGGACTAGCGTAGACTACGAGCAGTACTTC. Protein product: CSANPGTSVDYEQYF.

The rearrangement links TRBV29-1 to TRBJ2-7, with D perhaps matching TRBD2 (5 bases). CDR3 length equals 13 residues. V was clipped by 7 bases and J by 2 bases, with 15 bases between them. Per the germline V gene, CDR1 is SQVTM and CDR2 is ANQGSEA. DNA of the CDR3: TGCAGCGCCTACAGCGGCGCTACCTACGAGCAGTACTTC. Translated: CSAYSGATYEQYF.

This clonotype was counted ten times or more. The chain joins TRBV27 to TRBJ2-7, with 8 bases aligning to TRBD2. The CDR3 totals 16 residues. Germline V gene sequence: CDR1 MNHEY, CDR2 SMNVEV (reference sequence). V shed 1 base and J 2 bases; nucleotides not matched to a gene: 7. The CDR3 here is CASSLFPGLEAYEQYF. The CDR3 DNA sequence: TGTGCCAGCAGTTTATTCCCGGGACTAGAGGCCTACGAGCAGTACTTC.

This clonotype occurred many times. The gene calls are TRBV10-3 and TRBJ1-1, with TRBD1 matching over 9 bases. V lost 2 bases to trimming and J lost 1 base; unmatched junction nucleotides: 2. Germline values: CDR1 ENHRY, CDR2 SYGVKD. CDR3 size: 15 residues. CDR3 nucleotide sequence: TGTGCCATCAGTGAGCCGGGACAGGGGAACACTGAAGCTTTCTTT. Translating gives CAISEPGQGNTEAFF.

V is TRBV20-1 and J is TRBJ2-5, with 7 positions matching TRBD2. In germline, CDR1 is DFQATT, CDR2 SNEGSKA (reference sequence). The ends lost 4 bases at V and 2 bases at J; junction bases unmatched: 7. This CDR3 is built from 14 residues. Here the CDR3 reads CSATGTMTQETQYF. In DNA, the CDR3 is TGCAGTGCTACCGGGACTATGACTCAAGAGACCCAGTACTTC.

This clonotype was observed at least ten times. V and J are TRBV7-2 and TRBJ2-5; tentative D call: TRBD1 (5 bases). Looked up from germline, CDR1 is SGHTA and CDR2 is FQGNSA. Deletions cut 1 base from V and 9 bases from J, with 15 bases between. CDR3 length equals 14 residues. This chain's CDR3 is CASSLDRRFPPQYF. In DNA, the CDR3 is TGTGCCAGCAGCTTAGACAGGAGATTCCCGCCCCAGTACTTC.

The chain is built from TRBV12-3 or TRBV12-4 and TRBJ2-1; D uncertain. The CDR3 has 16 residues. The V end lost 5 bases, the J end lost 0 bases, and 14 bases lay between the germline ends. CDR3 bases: TGTGCCAGCAGTCCCCGCGTGATTAGCTCCTACAATGAGCAGTTCTTC. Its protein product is CASSPRVISSYNEQFF.